This TCR beta chain was retrieved from a study of naive and memory T cell subsets. This clonotype has a handful of counts. Its antigen is not known. Alpha and beta libraries were amplified separately from the second PCR onward. Cells stained for CD3, CD4, CD8, CD45RA, CD27 and viability were sorted into four CD45RA/CD27 subsets. Two oligonucleotides, mixed equimolar, formed the beta constant-region primer covering TRBC1 and TRBC2. TCRdb re-analysed the UMI-ligation and nested PCR reads in MiXCR, keeping a single row per CDR3 protein. The table shows tens of thousands of distinct CDR3 sequences, with roughly 15% occurring only once. Whole-study findings and limits: Expression changes during T cell differentiation may affect RNA-based TCR counts. There was no ground truth to check naive and memory subset results.

CDR3 size: 13 residues. Germline assignment: CDR1 SGHAT and CDR2 FQNNGV. The germline V and J ends were trimmed by 3 bases and 4 bases, with 9 bases remaining between them. The specimen was effector memory CD4+ T cells from blood. Subset: effector memory, CD45RA- CD27-. The J gene is TRBJ1-1, the V gene TRBV11-2; no clear D. This TCR came from a human donor in good health. The CDR3 DNA follows: TGTGCCAGCAGCTTTAGTTTGGGCACTGAAGCTTTCTTT. Protein product: CASSFSLGTEAFF. Combining the CDR3 with reference TRBV11-2 and TRBJ1-1 gives the whole variable domain EAGVAQSPRYKIIEKRQSVAFWCNPISGHATLYWYQQILGQGPKLLIQFQNNGVVDDSQLPKDRFSAERLKGVDSTLKIQPAKLEDSAVYLCASSFSLGTEAFFGQGTRLTVV.